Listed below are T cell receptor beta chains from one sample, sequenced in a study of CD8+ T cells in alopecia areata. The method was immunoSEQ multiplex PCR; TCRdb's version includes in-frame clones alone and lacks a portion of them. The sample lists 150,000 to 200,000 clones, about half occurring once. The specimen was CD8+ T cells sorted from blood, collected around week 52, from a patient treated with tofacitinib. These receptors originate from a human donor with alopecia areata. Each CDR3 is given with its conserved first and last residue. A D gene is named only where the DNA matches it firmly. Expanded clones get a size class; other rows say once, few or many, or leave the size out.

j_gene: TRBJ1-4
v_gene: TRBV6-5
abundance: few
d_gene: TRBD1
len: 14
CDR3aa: CASSRQGINEKLFF
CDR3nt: TGTGCCAGCAGTCGACAGGGGATTAATGAAAAACTGTTTTTT

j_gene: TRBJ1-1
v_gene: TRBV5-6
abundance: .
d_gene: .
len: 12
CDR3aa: CASSVGDTEAFF
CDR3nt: TGTGCCAGCAGCGTGGGGGACACTGAAGCTTTCTTT

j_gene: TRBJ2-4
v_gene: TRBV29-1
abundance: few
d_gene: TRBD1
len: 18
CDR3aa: CSVEDRLRSRSAKNIQYF
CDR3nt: TGCAGCGTTGAGGACAGGCTAAGAAGTCGGAGCGCCAAAAACATTCAGTACTTC

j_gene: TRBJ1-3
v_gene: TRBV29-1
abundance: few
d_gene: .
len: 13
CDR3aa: CSSSTDSGNTIYF
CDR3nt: TGCAGTTCCTCGACGGACTCTGGAAACACCATATATTTT

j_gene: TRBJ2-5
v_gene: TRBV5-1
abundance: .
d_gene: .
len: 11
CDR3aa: CASSFGETQYF
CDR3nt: TGCGCCAGCAGCTTCGGGGAGACCCAGTACTTC

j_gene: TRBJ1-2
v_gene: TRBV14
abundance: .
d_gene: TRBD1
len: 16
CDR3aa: CASSQFSGTGTYGYTF
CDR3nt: TGTGCCAGCAGCCAGTTTTCCGGGACAGGGACCTATGGCTACACCTTC

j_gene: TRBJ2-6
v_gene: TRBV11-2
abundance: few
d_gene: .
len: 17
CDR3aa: CASSFGYGGPGANVLTF
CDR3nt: TGTGCCAGCAGCTTCGGCTATGGGGGCCCTGGGGCCAACGTCCTGACTTTC

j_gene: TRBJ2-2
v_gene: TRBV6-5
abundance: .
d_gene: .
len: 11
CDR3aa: CASISQGELFF
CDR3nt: TGTGCCAGCATCTCTCAGGGGGAGCTGTTTTTT

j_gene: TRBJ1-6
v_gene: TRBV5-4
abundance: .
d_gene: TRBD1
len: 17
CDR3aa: CASSLARQGLWDSPLHF
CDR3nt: TGTGCCAGCAGCTTGGCCCGACAGGGGCTCTGGGATTCACCCCTCCACTTT

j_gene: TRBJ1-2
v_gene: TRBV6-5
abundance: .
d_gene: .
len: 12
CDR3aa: CASSPTDYGYTF
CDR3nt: TGTGCCAGCAGCCCGACAGACTATGGCTACACCTTC

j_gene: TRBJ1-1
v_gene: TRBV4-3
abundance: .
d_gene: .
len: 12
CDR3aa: CASSQSPTEAFF
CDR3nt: TGCGCCAGCAGCCAATCCCCTACTGAAGCTTTCTTT

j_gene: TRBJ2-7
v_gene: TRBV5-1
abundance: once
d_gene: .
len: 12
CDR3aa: CASSLLNYEQYF
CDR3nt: TGCGCCAGCAGCCTTCTAAACTACGAGCAGTACTTC

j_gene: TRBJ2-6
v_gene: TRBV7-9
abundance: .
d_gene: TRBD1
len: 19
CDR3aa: CASSQGGTGPSSGANVLTF
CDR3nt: TGTGCCAGCAGCCAGGGCGGGACAGGGCCTTCCTCTGGGGCCAACGTCCTGACTTTC

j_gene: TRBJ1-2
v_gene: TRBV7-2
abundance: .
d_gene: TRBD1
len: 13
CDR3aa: CASSRTGDYGYTF
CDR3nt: TGTGCCAGCAGCCGGACAGGGGACTATGGCTACACCTTC

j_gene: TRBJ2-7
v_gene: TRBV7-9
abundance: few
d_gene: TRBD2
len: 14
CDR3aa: CASSRRGATYEQYF
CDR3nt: TGTGCCAGCAGCCGGCGGGGGGCCACCTACGAGCAGTACTTC

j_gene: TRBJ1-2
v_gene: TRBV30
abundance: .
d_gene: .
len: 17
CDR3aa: CAWSARDTDKERYGYTF
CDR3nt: TGTGCCTGGAGTGCCCGGGACACTGACAAAGAACGCTATGGCTACACCTTC

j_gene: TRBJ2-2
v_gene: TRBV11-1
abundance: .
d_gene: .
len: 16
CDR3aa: CASSFVAGPNTGELFF
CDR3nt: TGTGCCAGCAGCTTCGTGGCAGGACCGAACACCGGGGAGCTGTTTTTT

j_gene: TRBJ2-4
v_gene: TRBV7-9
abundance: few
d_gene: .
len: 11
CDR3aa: CASSPTDREYF
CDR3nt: TGTGCCAGCAGCCCAACGGACAGAGAGTACTTC

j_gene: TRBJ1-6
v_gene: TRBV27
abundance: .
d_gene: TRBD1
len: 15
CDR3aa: CASTGTGTYNSPLHF
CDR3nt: TGTGCCAGCACCGGGACAGGGACTTATAATTCACCCCTCCACTTT

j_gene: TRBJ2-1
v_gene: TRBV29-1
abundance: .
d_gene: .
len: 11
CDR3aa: CSILILGEQFF
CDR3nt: TGCAGCATCCTAATCCTTGGAGAGCAGTTCTTC

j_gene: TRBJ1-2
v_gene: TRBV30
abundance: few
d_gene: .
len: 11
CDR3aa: CARGVNDGYTF
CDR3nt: TGTGCCCGGGGGGTCAACGATGGCTACACCTTC

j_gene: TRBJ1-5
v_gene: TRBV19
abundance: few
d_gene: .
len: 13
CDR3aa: CASLGPLNQPQHF
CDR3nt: TGTGCCAGTCTCGGTCCGCTCAATCAGCCCCAGCATTTT

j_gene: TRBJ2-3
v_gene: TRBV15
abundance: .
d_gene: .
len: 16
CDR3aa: CATSRSGRGSTDTQYF
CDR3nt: TGTGCCACCAGCAGATCCGGACGGGGAAGCACAGATACGCAGTATTTT

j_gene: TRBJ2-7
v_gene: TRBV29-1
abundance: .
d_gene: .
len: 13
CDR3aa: CSVSIGSSYEQYF
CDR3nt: TGCAGCGTTTCCATAGGGAGCTCCTACGAGCAGTACTTC

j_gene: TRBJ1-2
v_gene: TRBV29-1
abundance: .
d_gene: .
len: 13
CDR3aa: CSVSEGRTYGYTF
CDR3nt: TGCAGCGTCAGTGAGGGACGGACATATGGCTACACCTTC

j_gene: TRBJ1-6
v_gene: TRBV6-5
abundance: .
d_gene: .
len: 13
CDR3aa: CASSQHRMSPLHF
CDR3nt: TGTGCCAGCAGCCAGCACAGGATGTCACCCCTCCACTTT

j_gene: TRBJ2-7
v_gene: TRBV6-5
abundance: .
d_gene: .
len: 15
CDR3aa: CASWTATQRDYEQYF
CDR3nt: TGTGCCAGCTGGACAGCCACACAAAGGGACTACGAGCAGTACTTC

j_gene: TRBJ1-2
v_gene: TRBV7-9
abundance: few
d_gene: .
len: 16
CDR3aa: CASSLPNSAANYGYTF
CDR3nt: TGTGCCAGCAGCTTACCAAACAGTGCAGCTAACTATGGCTACACCTTC

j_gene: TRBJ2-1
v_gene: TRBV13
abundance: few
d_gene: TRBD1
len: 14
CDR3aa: CASSWRTGGHEQFF
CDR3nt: TGTGCCAGCAGCTGGAGGACAGGTGGGCATGAGCAGTTCTTC

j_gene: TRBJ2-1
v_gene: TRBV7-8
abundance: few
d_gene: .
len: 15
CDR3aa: CASSLAAEGYNEQFF
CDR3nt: TGTGCCAGCAGCTTAGCAGCCGAGGGCTACAATGAGCAGTTCTTC

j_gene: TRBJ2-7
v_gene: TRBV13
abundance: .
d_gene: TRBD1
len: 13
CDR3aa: CASSLDRAYEQYF
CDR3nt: TGTGCCAGCAGCTTGGACAGGGCCTACGAGCAGTACTTC

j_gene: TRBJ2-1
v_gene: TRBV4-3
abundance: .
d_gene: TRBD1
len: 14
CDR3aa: CASSQGQGFDEQFF
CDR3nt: TGCGCCAGCAGCCAAGGACAGGGGTTCGATGAGCAGTTCTTC

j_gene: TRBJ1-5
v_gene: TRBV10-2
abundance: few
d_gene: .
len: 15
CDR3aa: CASLPAGGSNQPQHF
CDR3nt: TGCGCCAGCTTGCCAGCGGGGGGTAGCAATCAGCCCCAGCATTTT

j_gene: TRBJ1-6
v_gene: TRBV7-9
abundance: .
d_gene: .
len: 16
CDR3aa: CASSSVLGGNDSPLHF
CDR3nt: TGTGCCAGCAGCTCGGTTCTGGGGGGGAACGATTCACCCCTCCACTTT

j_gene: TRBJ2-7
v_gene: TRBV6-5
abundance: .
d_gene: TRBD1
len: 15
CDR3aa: CASSYSETGAYEQYF
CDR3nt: TGTGCCAGCAGTTACTCGGAGACAGGGGCGTACGAGCAGTACTTC

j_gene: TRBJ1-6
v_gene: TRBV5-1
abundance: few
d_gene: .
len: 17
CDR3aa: CASSSWRQGLYNSPLHF
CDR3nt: TGCGCCAGCAGCTCTTGGCGGCAGGGACTTTATAATTCACCCCTCCACTTT

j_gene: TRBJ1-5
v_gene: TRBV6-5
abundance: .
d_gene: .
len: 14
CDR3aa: CASSCGGGGQPQHF
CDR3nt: TGTGCCAGCAGTTGCGGGGGGGGCGGACAGCCCCAGCATTTT

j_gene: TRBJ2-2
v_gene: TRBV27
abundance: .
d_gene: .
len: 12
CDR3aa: CASSSSFGELFF
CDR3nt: TGTGCCAGCAGTTCGAGCTTCGGGGAGCTGTTTTTT

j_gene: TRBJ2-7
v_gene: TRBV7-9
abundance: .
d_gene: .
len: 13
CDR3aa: CASSSGDKHEQYF
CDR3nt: TGTGCCAGCAGCTCGGGGGACAAGCACGAGCAGTACTTC

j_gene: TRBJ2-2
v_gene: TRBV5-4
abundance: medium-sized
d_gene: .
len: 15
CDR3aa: CAISPKGKGTGELFF
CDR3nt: TGTGCCATATCCCCGAAGGGAAAGGGGACCGGGGAGCTGTTTTTT

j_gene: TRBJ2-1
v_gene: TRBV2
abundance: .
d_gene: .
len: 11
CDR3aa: CASRRNNEQFF
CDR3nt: TGTGCCAGCCGGCGGAACAATGAGCAGTTCTTC

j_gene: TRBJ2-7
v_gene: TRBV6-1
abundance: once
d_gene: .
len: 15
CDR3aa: CASSESGRNPGEQYF
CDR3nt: TGTGCCAGCAGTGAATCGGGACGGAATCCTGGCGAGCAGTACTTC

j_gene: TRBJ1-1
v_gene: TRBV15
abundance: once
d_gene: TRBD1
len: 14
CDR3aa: CATSESGTGTEAFF
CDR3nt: TGTGCCACCAGCGAATCCGGGACAGGGACTGAAGCTTTCTTT

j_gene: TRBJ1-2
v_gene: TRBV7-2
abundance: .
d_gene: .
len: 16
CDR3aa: CASSPGKQAGNYGYTF
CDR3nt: TGTGCCAGCAGCCCCGGGAAACAGGCCGGGAACTATGGCTACACCTTC

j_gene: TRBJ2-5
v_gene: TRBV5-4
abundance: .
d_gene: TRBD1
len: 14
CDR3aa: CASSPRTGEETQYF
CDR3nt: TGTGCCAGCAGCCCTCGGACAGGGGAAGAGACCCAGTACTTC

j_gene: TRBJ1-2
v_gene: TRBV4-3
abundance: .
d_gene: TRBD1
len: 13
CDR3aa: CASSHRTGYGYTF
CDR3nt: TGCGCCAGCAGCCATAGGACAGGCTATGGCTACACCTTC

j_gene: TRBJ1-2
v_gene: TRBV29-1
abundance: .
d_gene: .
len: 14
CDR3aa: CSVVPDGGAGGYTF
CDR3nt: TGCAGCGTGGTCCCGGACGGGGGCGCGGGTGGCTACACCTTC

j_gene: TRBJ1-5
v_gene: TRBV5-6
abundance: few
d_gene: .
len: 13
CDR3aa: CASSLGPDQPQHF
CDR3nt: TGTGCCAGCAGCTTGGGGCCAGATCAGCCCCAGCATTTT

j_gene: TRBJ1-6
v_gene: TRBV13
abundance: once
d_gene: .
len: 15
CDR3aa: CASSTTGIGNSPLHF
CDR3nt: TGTGCCAGCAGCACCACAGGGATTGGGAATTCACCCCTCCACTTT

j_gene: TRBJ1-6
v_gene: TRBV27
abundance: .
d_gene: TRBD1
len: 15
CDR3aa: CASSYQGEGNSPLHF
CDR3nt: TGTGCCAGCAGTTACCAGGGGGAGGGTAATTCACCCCTCCACTTT

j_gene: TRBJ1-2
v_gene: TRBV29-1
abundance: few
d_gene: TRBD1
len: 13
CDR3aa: CSDWDRHLNGYTF
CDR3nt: TGCAGCGATTGGGACAGACACCTAAATGGCTACACCTTC

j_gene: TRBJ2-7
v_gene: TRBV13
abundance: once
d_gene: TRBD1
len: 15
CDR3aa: CASSEHYRGSYEQYF
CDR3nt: TGTGCCAGCAGCGAACATTACAGGGGCTCCTACGAGCAGTACTTC

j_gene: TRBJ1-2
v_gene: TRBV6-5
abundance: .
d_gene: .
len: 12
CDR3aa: CASSYGGNGYTF
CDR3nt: TGTGCCAGCAGTTACGGGGGGAATGGCTACACCTTC

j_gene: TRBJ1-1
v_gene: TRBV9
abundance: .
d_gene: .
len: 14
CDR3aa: CASSVWASDTEAFF
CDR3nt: TGTGCCAGCAGCGTATGGGCCTCGGACACTGAAGCTTTCTTT